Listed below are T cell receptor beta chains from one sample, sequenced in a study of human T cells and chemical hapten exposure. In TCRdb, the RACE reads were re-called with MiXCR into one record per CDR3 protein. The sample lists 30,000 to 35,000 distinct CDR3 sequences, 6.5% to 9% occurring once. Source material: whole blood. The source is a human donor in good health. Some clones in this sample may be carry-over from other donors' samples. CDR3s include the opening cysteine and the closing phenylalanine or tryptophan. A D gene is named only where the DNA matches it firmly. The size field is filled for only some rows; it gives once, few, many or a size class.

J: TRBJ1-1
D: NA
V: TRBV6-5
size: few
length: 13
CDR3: CASSPGLDTEAFF
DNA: TGTGCCAGCAGTCCCGGACTGGACACTGAAGCTTTCTTT

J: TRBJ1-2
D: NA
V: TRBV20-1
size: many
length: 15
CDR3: CSARVAQDSNYGYTF
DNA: TGCAGTGCTAGAGTTGCACAGGACAGCAACTATGGCTACACCTTC

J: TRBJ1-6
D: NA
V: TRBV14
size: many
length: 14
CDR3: CASSQVQGNSPLHF
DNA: TGTGCCAGCAGCCAAGTTCAGGGGAATTCACCCCTCCACTTT

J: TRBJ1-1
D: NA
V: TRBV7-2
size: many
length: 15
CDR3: CASSLALRRNTEAFF
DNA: TGTGCCAGCAGCTTAGCTCTCAGGCGGAACACTGAAGCTTTCTTT

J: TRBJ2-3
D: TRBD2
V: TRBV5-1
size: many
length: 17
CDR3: CASSLGRASGSSDTQYF
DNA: TGCGCCAGCAGCTTAGGCCGGGCTAGCGGGAGTTCAGATACGCAGTATTTT

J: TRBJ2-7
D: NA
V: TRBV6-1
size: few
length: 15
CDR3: CASSEAGSGSYEQYF
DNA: TGTGCCAGCAGTGAGGCTGGTAGCGGATCCTACGAGCAGTACTTC

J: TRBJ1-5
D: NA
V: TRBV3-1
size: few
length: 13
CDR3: CASSQDRNQPQHF
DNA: TGTGCCAGCAGCCAAGATCGAAATCAGCCCCAGCATTTT

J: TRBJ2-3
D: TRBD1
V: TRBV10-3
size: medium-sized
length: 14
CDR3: CAISGETGTDTQYF
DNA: TGTGCCATCAGTGGGGAGACAGGGACAGATACGCAGTATTTT

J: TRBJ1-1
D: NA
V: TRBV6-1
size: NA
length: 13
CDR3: CASSLYTNTEAFF
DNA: TGTGCCAGCAGTCTTTATACGAACACTGAAGCTTTCTTT

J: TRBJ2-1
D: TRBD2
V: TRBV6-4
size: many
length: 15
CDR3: CASSAGGSGYNEQFF
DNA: TGTGCCAGCAGCGCCGGGGGTAGCGGGTACAATGAGCAGTTCTTC

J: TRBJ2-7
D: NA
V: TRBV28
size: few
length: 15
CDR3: CASSVQGHRIYEQYF
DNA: TGTGCCAGCAGTGTACAGGGACACCGGATCTACGAGCAGTACTTC

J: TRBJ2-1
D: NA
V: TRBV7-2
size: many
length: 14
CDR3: CASTEFGSNNEQFF
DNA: TGTGCCAGCACCGAGTTCGGATCCAACAATGAGCAGTTCTTC

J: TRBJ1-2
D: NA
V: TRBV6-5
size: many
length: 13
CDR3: CASSYSLSYGYTF
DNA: TGTGCCAGCAGTTACTCCCTCAGCTATGGCTACACCTTC

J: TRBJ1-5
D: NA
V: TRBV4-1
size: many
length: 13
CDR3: CASSQAPNQPQHF
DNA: TGCGCCAGCAGCCAAGCCCCCAATCAGCCCCAGCATTTT

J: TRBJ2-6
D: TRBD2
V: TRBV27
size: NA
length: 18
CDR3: CASSPSSGGLSGANVLTF
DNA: TGTGCCAGCAGTCCCTCTAGCGGGGGGCTCTCTGGGGCCAACGTCCTGACTTTC

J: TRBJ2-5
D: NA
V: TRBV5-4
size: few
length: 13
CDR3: CASSPTERETQYF
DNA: TGTGCCAGCAGTCCCACAGAGCGAGAGACCCAGTACTTC

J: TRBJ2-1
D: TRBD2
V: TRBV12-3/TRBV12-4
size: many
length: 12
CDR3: CASNLPGLAQFF
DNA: TGTGCCAGCAACCTTCCGGGACTAGCTCAGTTCTTC